This TCR beta chain was sequenced in a study of blood T cell repertoires in COVID-19. Across the study: The origin of the acute and convalescent COVID-19 samples was the United States, Italy and Spain.

In germline, CDR1 is SGHNT, CDR2 YYREEE (reference sequence). The germline V and J ends were trimmed by 2 bases and 6 bases, with 13 bases remaining between them. This CDR3 spans 14 amino acids. The authors' processing: Reference gene primer amplification in the assay estimated nucleated cell counts. Repertoires were generated with immunoSEQ multiplex PCR, while TCRdb's copy carries only in-frame clones and drops some. The V and J calls and the clone size are those of that table, but D and trimming were determined from the DNA. Among about 240,000 clones, just under 85% were seen once, and the ten largest hold 9.6%.

The sample comprised peripheral blood. J is TRBJ2-3 and V is TRBV5-4, with a possible D match to TRBD1 (6 bases). The sequence was obtained from a woman older than 75 with acute or convalescent COVID-19. This chain's CDR3 is CASSLQGPVDTQYF. CDR3 nucleotide sequence: TGTGCCAGCAGCTTACAGGGTCCGGTTGATACGCAGTATTTT. The full variable domain, completed using reference TRBV5-4 and TRBJ2-3, is ETGVTQSPTHLIKTRGQQVTLRCSSQSGHNTVSWYQQALGQGPQFIFQYYREEENGRGNFPPRFSGLQFPNYSSELNVNALELDDSALYLCASSLQGPVDTQYFGPGTRLTVL.